A single sample gave rise to the 3 T cell receptor beta chains below, sequenced in a study of shared clonotypes between healthy human individuals. Only in-frame clones appear in the TCRdb table, and some are missing; sequencing was by immunoSEQ multiplex PCR. The sample includes around 1.1 million clones, 70% to 80% of them seen just once. Sequencing input: memory CD4+ T cells from PBMCs. As to subset: CD45RA-negative fraction. Source of these receptors: a man aged 18 to 29 in good health. Some clones in this sample may be carry-over from other donors' samples.

V is TRBV10-3 and J is TRBJ2-5; 9 positions agree with TRBD2. The CDR3 is made up of 16 amino acids. Germline V gives CDR1 ENHRY, CDR2 SYGVKD. Trimming cost V 3 bases and J 3 bases; bases outside gene matches: 8. CDR3 sequence reads: CAISDWRAGGKETQYF. CDR3 DNA: TGTGCCATCAGTGATTGGAGAGCGGGAGGAAAAGAGACCCAGTACTTC.

The chain links TRBV7-3 to TRBJ2-2; D is unresolved. CDR1 and CDR2 from the germline V gene are SGHTA and FQGTGA. This CDR3 contains 17 residues. V gave up 4 bases and J gave up 0 bases, with 15 bases separating them. The CDR3 region is CASSSSRSTANTGELFF. CDR3 sequence (DNA): TGTGCCAGCAGCTCTTCCAGGAGCACCGCGAACACCGGGGAGCTGTTTTTT.

This rearrangement joins TRBV29-1 to TRBJ1-3; D is perhaps TRBD1 (6 bases). Trimming cost V 6 bases and J 4 bases, with 10 bases left between them. There are 12 residues in the CDR3. Germline assignment: CDR1 SQVTM and CDR2 ANQGSEA. Here the CDR3 DNA reads TGCAGCGTGGCAGGGGCGGGAAACACCATATATTTT. It encodes CSVAGAGNTIYF.